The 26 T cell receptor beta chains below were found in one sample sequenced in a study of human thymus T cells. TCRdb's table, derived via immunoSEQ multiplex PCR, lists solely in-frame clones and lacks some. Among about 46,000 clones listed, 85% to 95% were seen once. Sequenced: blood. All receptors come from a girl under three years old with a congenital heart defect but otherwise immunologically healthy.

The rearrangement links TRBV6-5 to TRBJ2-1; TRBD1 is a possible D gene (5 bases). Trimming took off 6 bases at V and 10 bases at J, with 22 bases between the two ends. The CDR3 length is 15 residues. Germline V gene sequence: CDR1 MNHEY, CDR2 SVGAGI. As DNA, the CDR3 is TGTGCCAGCAGCCCCCGACCGGTAGGAAGGGGAGAGCAGTTCTTC. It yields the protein CASSPRPVGRGEQFF.

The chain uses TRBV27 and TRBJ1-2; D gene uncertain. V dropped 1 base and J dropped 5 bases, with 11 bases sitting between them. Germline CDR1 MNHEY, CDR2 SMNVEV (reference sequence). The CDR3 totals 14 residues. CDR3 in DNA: TGTGCCAGCAGTTTATACCCCCCCAGATATGGCTACACCTTC. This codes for CASSLYPPRYGYTF.

In nucleotides, the CDR3 is TGCGCCAGCAGCTTGCCGATGGTTGGTGCCTACAATGAGCAGTTCTTC. The encoded protein is CASSLPMVGAYNEQFF. The chain joins TRBV5-1 to TRBJ2-1; the D is unclear. The V gene lost 1 base and the J gene lost 2 bases, with 13 bases spanning the gap. Per germline, CDR1 SGHRS and CDR2 YFSETQ. The CDR3 spans 16 residues.

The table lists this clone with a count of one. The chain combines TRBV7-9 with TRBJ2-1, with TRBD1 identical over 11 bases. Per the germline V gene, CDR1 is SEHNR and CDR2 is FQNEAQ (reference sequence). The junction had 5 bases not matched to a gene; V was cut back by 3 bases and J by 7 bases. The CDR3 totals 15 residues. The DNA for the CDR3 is TGTGCCAGCAGCTTGGACAGGGGGCGGGAGAATGAGCAGTTCTTC. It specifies CASSLDRGRENEQFF.

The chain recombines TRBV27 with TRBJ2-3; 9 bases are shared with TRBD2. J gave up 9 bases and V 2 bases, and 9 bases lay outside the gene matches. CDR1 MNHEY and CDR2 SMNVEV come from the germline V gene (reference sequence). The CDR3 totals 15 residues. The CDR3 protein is CASSLIAGVGGTQYF. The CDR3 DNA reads TGTGCCAGCAGTTTAATAGCGGGAGTTGGGGGAACGCAGTATTTT.

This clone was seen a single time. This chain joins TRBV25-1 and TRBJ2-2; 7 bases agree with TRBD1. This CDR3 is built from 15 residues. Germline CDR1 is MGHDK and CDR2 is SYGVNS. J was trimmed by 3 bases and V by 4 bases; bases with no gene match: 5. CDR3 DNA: TGTGCCAGCAGTGGACAGGGCGTTTACACCGGGGAGCTGTTTTTT. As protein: CASSGQGVYTGELFF.

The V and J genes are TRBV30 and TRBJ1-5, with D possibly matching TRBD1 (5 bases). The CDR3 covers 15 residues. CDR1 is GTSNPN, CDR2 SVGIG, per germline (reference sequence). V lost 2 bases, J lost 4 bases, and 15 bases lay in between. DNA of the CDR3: TGTGCCTGGAGTTCATGGGACCTGGGGAATCAGCCCCAGCATTTT. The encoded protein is CAWSSWDLGNQPQHF.

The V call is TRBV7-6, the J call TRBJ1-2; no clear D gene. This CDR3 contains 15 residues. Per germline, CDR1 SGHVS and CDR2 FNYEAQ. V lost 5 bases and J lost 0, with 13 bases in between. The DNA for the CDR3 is TGTGCCAGCAGCCCGGCGGGTTCGGCTAACTATGGCTACACCTTC. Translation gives CASSPAGSANYGYTF.

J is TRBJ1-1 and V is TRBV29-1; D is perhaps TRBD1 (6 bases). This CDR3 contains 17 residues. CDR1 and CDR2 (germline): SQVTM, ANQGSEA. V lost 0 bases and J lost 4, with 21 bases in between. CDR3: CSVEDFVRVQGTTEAFF. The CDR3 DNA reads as TGCAGCGTTGAAGATTTCGTTCGGGTTCAGGGGACCACTGAAGCTTTCTTT.

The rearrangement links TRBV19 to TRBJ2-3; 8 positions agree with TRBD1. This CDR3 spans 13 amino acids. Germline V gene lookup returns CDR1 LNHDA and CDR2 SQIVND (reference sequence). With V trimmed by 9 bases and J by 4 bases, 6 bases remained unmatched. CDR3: CASQDRGSDTQYF. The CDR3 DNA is TGTGCCAGCCAAGACAGGGGCTCAGATACGCAGTATTTT.

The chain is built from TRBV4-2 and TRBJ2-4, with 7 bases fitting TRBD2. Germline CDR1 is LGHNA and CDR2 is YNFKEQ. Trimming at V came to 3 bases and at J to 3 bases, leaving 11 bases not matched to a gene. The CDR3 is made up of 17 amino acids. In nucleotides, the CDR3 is TGTGCCAGCAGCCACCTGGAGCGGGAAAAAGTCAAAAACATTCAGTACTTC. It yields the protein CASSHLEREKVKNIQYF.

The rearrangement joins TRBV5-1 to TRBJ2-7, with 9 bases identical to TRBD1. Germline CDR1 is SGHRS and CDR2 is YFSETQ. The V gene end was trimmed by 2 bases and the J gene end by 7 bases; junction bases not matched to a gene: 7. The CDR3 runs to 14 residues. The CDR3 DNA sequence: TGCGCCAGCAGCTTTTTACAGGGGGCGGGAGAGCAGTACTTC. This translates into CASSFLQGAGEQYF.

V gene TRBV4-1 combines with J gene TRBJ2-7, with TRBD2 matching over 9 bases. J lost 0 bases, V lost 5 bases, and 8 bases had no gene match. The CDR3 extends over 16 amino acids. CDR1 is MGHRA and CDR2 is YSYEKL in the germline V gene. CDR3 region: CASSVSLAGFSYEQYF. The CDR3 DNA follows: TGCGCCAGCAGCGTGAGTCTAGCGGGGTTCTCCTACGAGCAGTACTTC.

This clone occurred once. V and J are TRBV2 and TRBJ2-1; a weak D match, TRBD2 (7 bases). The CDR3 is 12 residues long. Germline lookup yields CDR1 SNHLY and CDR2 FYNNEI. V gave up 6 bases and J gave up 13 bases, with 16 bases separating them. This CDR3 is CASSGQRDPQFF. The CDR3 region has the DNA TGTGCCAGCAGCGGACAGCGGGACCCACAGTTCTTC.

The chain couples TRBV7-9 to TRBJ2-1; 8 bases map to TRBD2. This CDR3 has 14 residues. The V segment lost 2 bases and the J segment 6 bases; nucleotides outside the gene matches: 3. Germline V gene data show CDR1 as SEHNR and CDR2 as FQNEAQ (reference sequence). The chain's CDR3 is CASSLSGGRNEQFF. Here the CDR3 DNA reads TGTGCCAGCAGCTTATCGGGAGGGCGCAATGAGCAGTTCTTC.

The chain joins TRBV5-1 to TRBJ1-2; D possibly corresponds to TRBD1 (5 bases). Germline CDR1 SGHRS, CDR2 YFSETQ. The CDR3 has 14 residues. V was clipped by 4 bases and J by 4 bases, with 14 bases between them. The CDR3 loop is CASSPDSGIYGYTF. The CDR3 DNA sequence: TGCGCCAGCAGCCCGGACTCAGGGATCTATGGCTACACCTTC.

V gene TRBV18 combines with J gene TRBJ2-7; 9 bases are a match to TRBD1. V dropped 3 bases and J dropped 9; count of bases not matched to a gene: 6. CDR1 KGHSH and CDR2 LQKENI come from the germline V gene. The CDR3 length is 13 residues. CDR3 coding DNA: TGTGCCAGCTCACCCGGGACAGGGCCGGGGCAGTACTTC. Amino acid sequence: CASSPGTGPGQYF.

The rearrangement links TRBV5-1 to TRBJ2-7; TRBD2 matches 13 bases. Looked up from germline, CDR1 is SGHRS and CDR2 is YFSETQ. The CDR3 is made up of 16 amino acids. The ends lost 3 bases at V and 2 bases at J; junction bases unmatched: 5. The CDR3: CASSSSGTSGAYEQYF. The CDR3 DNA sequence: TGCGCCAGCAGCTCTTCCGGGACTAGCGGGGCCTACGAGCAGTACTTC.

CDR3 region: CASSRDRGWEKLFF. The CDR3 region has the DNA TGTGCCAGCAGCCGGGACAGGGGATGGGAAAAACTGTTTTTT. The chain is built from TRBV7-9 and TRBJ1-4; 10 nucleotides agree with TRBD1. Germline loops: CDR1 SEHNR, CDR2 FQNEAQ (reference sequence). The CDR3 is 14 amino acids. Losses at the gene ends were 5 bases for V and 8 bases for J; bases not matched to a gene: 5.

For the CDR3, the DNA is TGTGCCACCAGCAGGGTACTGTACCAAGAGACCCAGTACTTC. As protein: CATSRVLYQETQYF. The chain couples TRBV15 to TRBJ2-5; D remains unclear. V lost 3 bases, J lost 0 bases, and 8 bases lay in between. The CDR3 runs to 14 residues. Germline values: CDR1 LNHNV, CDR2 YYDKDF (reference sequence).

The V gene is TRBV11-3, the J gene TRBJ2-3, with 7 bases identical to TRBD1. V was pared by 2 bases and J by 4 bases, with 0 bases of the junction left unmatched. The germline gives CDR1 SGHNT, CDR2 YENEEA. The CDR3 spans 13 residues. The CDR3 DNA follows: TGTGCCAGCAGCTTACAGGGGGCAGATACGCAGTATTTT. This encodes CASSLQGADTQYF.

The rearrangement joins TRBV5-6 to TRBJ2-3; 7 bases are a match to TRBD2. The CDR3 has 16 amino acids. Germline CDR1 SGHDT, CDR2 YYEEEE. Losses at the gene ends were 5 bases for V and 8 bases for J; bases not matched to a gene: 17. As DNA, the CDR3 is TGTGCCAGCAGTTATGGGGGACTACCCTTGTTGGGTACGCAGTATTTT. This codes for CASSYGGLPLLGTQYF.

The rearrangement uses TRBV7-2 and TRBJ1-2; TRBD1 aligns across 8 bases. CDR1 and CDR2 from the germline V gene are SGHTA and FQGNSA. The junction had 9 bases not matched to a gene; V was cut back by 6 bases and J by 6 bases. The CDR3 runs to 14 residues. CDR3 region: CASRDSRGRHGYTF. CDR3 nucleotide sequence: TGTGCCAGCAGGGATTCCAGGGGGCGCCATGGCTACACCTTC. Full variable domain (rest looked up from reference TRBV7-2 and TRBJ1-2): GAGVSQSPSNKVTEKGKDVELRCDPISGHTALYWYRQSLGQGLEFLIYFQGNSAPDKSGLPSDRFSAERTGGSVSTLTIQRTQQEDSAVYLCASRDSRGRHGYTFGSGTRLTVV.

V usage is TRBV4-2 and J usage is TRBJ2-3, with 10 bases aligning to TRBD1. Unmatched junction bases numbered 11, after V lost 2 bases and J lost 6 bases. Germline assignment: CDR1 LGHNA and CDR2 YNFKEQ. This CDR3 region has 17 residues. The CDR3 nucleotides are TGTGCCAGCAGCCAAAGGGCCGGGACAGGGGTAGGGGATACGCAGTATTTT. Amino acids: CASSQRAGTGVGDTQYF.

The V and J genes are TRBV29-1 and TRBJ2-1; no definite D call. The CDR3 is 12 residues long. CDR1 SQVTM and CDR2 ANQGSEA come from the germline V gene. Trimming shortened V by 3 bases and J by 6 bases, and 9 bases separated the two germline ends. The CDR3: CSVEVRPNEQFF. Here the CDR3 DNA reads TGCAGCGTTGAGGTCAGGCCCAATGAGCAGTTCTTC.

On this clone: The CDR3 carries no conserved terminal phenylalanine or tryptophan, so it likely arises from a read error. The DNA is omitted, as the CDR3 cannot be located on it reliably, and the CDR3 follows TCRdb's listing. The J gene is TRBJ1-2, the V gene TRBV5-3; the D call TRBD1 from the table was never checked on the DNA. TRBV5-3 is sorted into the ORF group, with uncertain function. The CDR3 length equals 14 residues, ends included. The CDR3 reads CARGGKVVRKTYGY.